These T cell receptor beta chains were read from a single sample in a study of T cells in Graves' hyperthyroidism and ophthalmopathy. TCRdb re-analysed the multiplex PCR reads in MiXCR, keeping a single row per CDR3 protein. The sample has 500,000 to 600,000 distinct CDR3 sequences, about half seen once. Sequencing input: peripheral blood or thyroid tissue (not recorded which). These receptors all stem from an adult woman with Graves' disease, either hyperthyroidism or ophthalmopathy (not recorded which). Each CDR3 is given with its conserved first and last residue. A D gene is named only where the DNA matches it firmly.

CSARGSSYGYTF . TRBV20-1
CASRKRGPYEQYF TRBD2 TRBV6-1
CASGDTRNTIYF . TRBV28
CASSPGTGRTYNEQFF TRBD1 TRBV19
CASSLAWDSSPDTQYF TRBD1 TRBV5-1
CASRGGMGELFF . TRBV7-6
CASRQVWGQETQYF . TRBV4-2
CASSTKTGTGSYEQYF TRBD1 TRBV6-1
CASGITAEKLFF . TRBV28
CASSFITGELFF . TRBV7-6
CASSSTGTGRLREKLFF TRBD1 TRBV7-9
CASSIWDRDSEAFF TRBD1 TRBV2
CASSPNGLAVETQYF TRBD2 TRBV7-9
CASSLGASGRGTGELFF TRBD2 TRBV7-7
CASSYEGPGELFF . TRBV6-6
CSVEDPGQGSTGELFF TRBD1 TRBV29-1
CAISGGGGTDTQYF TRBD2 TRBV10-3
CASSSQGLSYGYTF . TRBV2
CSAIGPRNGNTIYF . TRBV20-1
CASSLEPGQGYTF TRBD1 TRBV5-1
CASRWRGGTEAF . TRBV19
CASSFSPNEKLFF . TRBV7-2
CAISWTGAATEAFF TRBD1 TRBV10-3
CATSSLGVNTEAFF . TRBV15
CSGSTGVGYTF TRBD1 TRBV29-1
CASSQVPGQGNHEQYF TRBD1 TRBV4-1
CASRGLNTEAFF . TRBV6-6
CASSLAGGDRETQYF TRBD2 TRBV5-8
CATSRVGVNTEAFF . TRBV15
CASSSGTSRGEQYF TRBD2 TRBV7-2
CASAFGHEQYF . TRBV2
CASSSGTGMETQYF TRBD1 TRBV7-6
CASSAQQAGANVLTF . TRBV9
CASSLPKSTGELFF . TRBV5-1
CASTQRTSGSQETQYF TRBD2 TRBV12-3/TRBV12-4
CASTYVPETQYF . TRBV12-3/TRBV12-4
CASSEGAGSYEQYF . TRBV25-1
CASSLGTPGVAQYF . TRBV5-1
CASSLREDSPLHF . TRBV12-3/TRBV12-4
CSARGDRVEHQPQHF TRBD1 TRBV20-1
CASSKTGISTDTQYF TRBD1 TRBV9
CASSIYGYGYTF . TRBV19
CASSDVGQGDYSTGETQYF TRBD1 TRBV2
CASSVSIRVSEAFF . TRBV9
CSARYSTAFSGYTF . TRBV20-1
CSARPGSLKEQYF . TRBV20-1
CSASGHSYEQYF . TRBV20-1
CASSPTSRGYNEQFF . TRBV7-3
CASSSTNYDKLGQETQYF . TRBV28
CASNPGDEQYF . TRBV7-9
CAGTTMVRNQPQHF . TRBV6-7
CASSLGLPSSGANVLTF TRBD2 TRBV9
CASSLVTGETQYF . TRBV5-1
CASSEAPDRGYGYTF TRBD1 TRBV2